Below, 28 T cell receptor beta chains from the same sample are listed, as sequenced in a study of blood T cell repertoires in COVID-19. Repertoires were generated with immunoSEQ multiplex PCR, while TCRdb's copy carries only in-frame clones and drops some. Of around 180,000 clones listed, 88% are singletons. Sequencing was done on a sample of peripheral blood. The receptors come from a man aged 55 to 69 with acute or convalescent COVID-19.

CDR3 DNA: TGTGCCAGCAGCTTGGGTGGGGGGAACTATGGCTACACCTTC. This encodes CASSLGGGNYGYTF. This chain joins TRBV5-4 and TRBJ1-2, with D tentatively TRBD1 (5 bases). There are 14 residues in the CDR3. The germline gives CDR1 SGHNT, CDR2 YYREEE (reference sequence). Trimming stripped 0 bases from V and 2 bases from J, with 8 bases between. Combining the CDR3 with reference TRBV5-4 and TRBJ1-2 gives the whole variable domain ETGVTQSPTHLIKTRGQQVTLRCSSQSGHNTVSWYQQALGQGPQFIFQYYREEENGRGNFPPRFSGLQFPNYSSELNVNALELDDSALYLCASSLGGGNYGYTFGSGTRLTVV.

J is TRBJ2-7 and V is TRBV19, with D perhaps TRBD2 (6 bases). CDR1 is LNHDA, CDR2 SQIVND, per germline (reference sequence). The CDR3 contains 15 residues. V lost 1 base, J lost 2 bases, and 12 bases lay in between. The CDR3 bases are TGTGCCAGTAGTATAGCCGCGCGGGGCCCCTACGAGCAGTACGTC. It encodes CASSIAARGPYEQYV.

The chain has TRBV6-4 and TRBJ1-2; TRBD1 agrees at 8 bases. This CDR3 contains 15 residues. Germline V CDR1 and CDR2: MRHNA, SNTAGT. V gave up 5 bases and J gave up 2 bases; unmatched junction bases: 7. CDR3 sequence reads: CASSFPGQENYGYTF. In DNA, the CDR3 is TGTGCCAGCAGTTTCCCGGGACAGGAGAACTATGGCTACACCTTC.

J is TRBJ2-3 and V is TRBV20-1; D is perhaps TRBD2 (5 bases). V dropped 6 bases and J dropped 4 bases, with 8 bases sitting between them. The CDR3 runs to 11 residues. Germline CDR1 and CDR2: DFQATT and SNEGSKA (reference sequence). CDR3 sequence: CSALLADTQYF. The DNA of the CDR3 is TGCAGTGCCCTACTAGCAGATACGCAGTATTTT.

This clone was observed once. The J gene is TRBJ2-1, the V gene TRBV25-1, with 9 bases fitting TRBD2. Germline V gene lookup returns CDR1 MGHDK and CDR2 SYGVNS. J lost 6 bases, V lost 5 bases, and 8 bases had no gene match. The CDR3 length is 15 residues. CDR3 protein: CASSRKAGGVNEQFF. The DNA of the CDR3 is TGTGCCAGCAGTAGAAAAGCGGGAGGTGTCAATGAGCAGTTCTTC.

The gene calls are TRBV18 and TRBJ2-2, with TRBD2 matching 7 bases. CDR1 and CDR2 from the germline V gene are KGHSH and LQKENI. The CDR3 extends over 15 amino acids. V was pared by 4 bases and J by 6 bases, with 8 bases of the junction left unmatched. The CDR3 reads CASSLQRGLSGELFF. The CDR3 coding sequence is TGTGCCAGCTCACTCCAGCGGGGCCTGTCCGGGGAGCTGTTTTTT.

The genes are TRBV9 and TRBJ1-1; possibly TRBD1 for D (6 bases). CDR1 and CDR2 from the germline V gene are SGDLS and YYNGEE. V gave up 5 bases and J gave up 1 base, with 15 bases separating them. The CDR3 extends over 15 amino acids. The CDR3 loop is CASSYSSQGNTEAFF. In DNA form, the CDR3 reads TGTGCCAGCAGTTACTCATCACAGGGGAACACTGAAGCTTTCTTT.

This sequence joins TRBV6-5 and TRBJ1-1; D may be TRBD1 (6 bases). The CDR3 sequence is 15 residues long. The germline gives CDR1 MNHEY, CDR2 SVGAGI. V was pared by 6 bases and J by 1 base, with 15 bases between. CDR3: CASSKRQQGNTEAFF. For the CDR3, the DNA is TGTGCCAGCAGCAAGCGCCAACAGGGGAACACTGAAGCTTTCTTT.

The genes are TRBV7-9 and TRBJ1-4; 9 bases match TRBD1. This CDR3 is 15 amino acids long. The J segment lost 6 bases and the V segment lost 5 bases, leaving 7 bases of the junction unmatched. Germline CDR1 is SEHNR and CDR2 is FQNEAQ (reference sequence). The DNA of the CDR3 is TGTGCCAGCAGCGGAGGGAGGACAGGGGATGAAAAACTGTTTTTT. Translating it yields CASSGGRTGDEKLFF.

V usage is TRBV18 and J usage is TRBJ2-2; 9 bases map to TRBD2. CDR3 size: 18 residues. J was trimmed by 0 bases and V by 3 bases; bases with no gene match: 8. The V gene's germline CDR1 is KGHSH and CDR2 LQKENI. This CDR3 is CASSPFSGGSSNTGELFF. CDR3 in DNA: TGTGCCAGCTCACCGTTCAGCGGGGGGTCCTCGAACACCGGGGAGCTGTTTTTT.

This rearrangement joins TRBV5-1 to TRBJ2-5, with 10 bases matching TRBD1. J gave up 3 bases and V 4 bases, and 3 bases lay outside the gene matches. The CDR3 extends over 14 amino acids. Germline loops: CDR1 SGHRS, CDR2 YFSETQ. CDR3 protein: CASSPGTGEETQYF. CDR3 coding DNA: TGCGCCAGCAGCCCCGGGACAGGGGAAGAGACCCAGTACTTC. Full variable domain (remainder filled in from reference TRBV5-1 and TRBJ2-5): KAGVTQTPRYLIKTRGQQVTLSCSPISGHRSVSWYQQTPGQGLQFLFEYFSETQRNKGNFPGRFSGRQFSNSRSEMNVSTLELGDSALYLCASSPGTGEETQYFGPGTRLLVL.

The V gene is TRBV6-2 or TRBV6-3, the J gene TRBJ1-4; 8 bases are a match to TRBD1. In germline, CDR1 is MNHEY, CDR2 SVGEGT. The CDR3 length is 14 residues. V gave up 5 bases and J gave up 8 bases; unmatched junction bases: 7. CDR3 protein: CASSPQGAEEKLFF. The DNA of the CDR3 is TGTGCCAGCAGTCCGCAGGGGGCCGAAGAAAAACTGTTTTTT.

This clone was seen a single time. The chain joins TRBV5-1 to TRBJ2-3; 8 bases are a match to TRBD1. The J segment lost 2 bases and the V segment lost 5 bases, leaving 7 bases of the junction unmatched. CDR1 SGHRS and CDR2 YFSETQ come from the germline V gene. There are 15 residues in the CDR3. The DNA for the CDR3 is TGCGCCAGCAGTCGACAGGGGATCTTCACAGATACGCAGTATTTT. This gives the protein CASSRQGIFTDTQYF.

The V and J genes are TRBV7-3 and TRBJ2-2; possibly TRBD2 for D (5 bases). Looked up from germline, CDR1 is SGHTA and CDR2 is FQGTGA. The germline V and J ends were trimmed by 2 bases and 7 bases, with 17 bases remaining between them. The CDR3 has 16 residues. Written as DNA, the CDR3 is TGTGCCAGCAGCTTAGGTCGGCGGGTAGTAGGCGGGGAGCTGTTTTTT. Its protein product is CASSLGRRVVGGELFF.

CDR3 nucleotides: TGTGCCAGCAGCCCCGGAGTACGGGGGGAGACCCAGTACTTC. It specifies CASSPGVRGETQYF. The chain employs TRBV7-8 and TRBJ2-5; tentatively, D is TRBD2 (6 bases). CDR1 and CDR2 (germline): SGHVS, FQNEAQ. The V end lost 5 bases, the J end lost 5 bases, and 15 bases lay between the germline ends. CDR3 length: 14 residues.

The CDR3 sequence: CSGYGGEKLFF. The CDR3 DNA reads TGCAGCGGATACGGGGGTGAAAAACTGTTTTTT. The chain employs TRBV29-1 and TRBJ1-4, with D tentatively TRBD1 (5 bases). V lost 7 bases and J 7 bases, leaving 10 bases between the germline ends. The CDR3 covers 11 residues. CDR1 and CDR2 from the germline V gene are SQVTM and ANQGSEA.

The chain couples TRBV11-2 to TRBJ2-2; 11 bases match TRBD1. Germline CDR1 and CDR2: SGHAT and FQNNGV. The CDR3 sequence is 15 residues long. The ends lost 5 bases at V and 4 bases at J; junction bases unmatched: 3. CDR3 sequence reads: CASSQDRGPTGELFF. DNA of the CDR3: TGTGCCAGCAGCCAGGACAGGGGGCCCACCGGGGAGCTGTTTTTT. Drawing the rest from reference TRBV11-2 and TRBJ2-2, the complete variable domain is EAGVAQSPRYKIIEKRQSVAFWCNPISGHATLYWYQQILGQGPKLLIQFQNNGVVDDSQLPKDRFSAERLKGVDSTLKIQPAKLEDSAVYLCASSQDRGPTGELFFGEGSRLTVL.

The DNA for the CDR3 is TGTGCCAGCTCACCGACAGACTATGGCTACACCTTC. Translation: CASSPTDYGYTF. J is TRBJ1-2 and V is TRBV18; the D gene is possibly TRBD1 (5 bases). V lost 3 bases to trimming and J lost 3 bases, with 5 bases between them. Germline loops: CDR1 KGHSH, CDR2 LQKENI. The CDR3 runs to 12 residues.

This rearrangement joins TRBV7-9 to TRBJ1-1; TRBD1 is a possible D gene (5 bases). The ends were cut back, 5 bases at V and 1 base at J, with 14 bases in the middle. The CDR3 covers 15 residues. CDR1 is SEHNR and CDR2 is FQNEAQ in the germline V gene (reference sequence). This CDR3 is CASSQSGGWNTEAFF. DNA for the CDR3: TGTGCCAGCAGCCAATCCGGGGGGTGGAACACTGAAGCTTTCTTT.

This chain's CDR3 is CAARDLAGGNEQFF. CDR3 DNA sequence: TGCGCCGCGAGAGATTTAGCGGGGGGAAATGAGCAGTTCTTC. V is TRBV5-1 and J is TRBJ2-1; 10 bases map to TRBD2. Germline CDR1 reads SGHRS; CDR2 reads YFSETQ. CDR3 length: 14 amino acids. Germline trimming cut 10 bases from V and 7 bases from J; bases unmatched to any gene: 11.

The chain employs TRBV7-2 and TRBJ2-2; 7 positions match TRBD1. This CDR3 is built from 15 residues. Germline values: CDR1 SGHTA, CDR2 FQGNSA. J lost 0 bases, V lost 7 bases, and 5 bases had no gene match. In nucleotides, the CDR3 is TGTGCCAGCATCTTCGGACAGGCGAACACCGGGGAGCTGTTTTTT. Its translation: CASIFGQANTGELFF.

The V and J genes are TRBV19 and TRBJ1-2, with a possible D match to TRBD1 (6 bases). The germline gives CDR1 LNHDA, CDR2 SQIVND (reference sequence). Trimming pared 7 bases from V and 6 bases from J, leaving 18 bases between. This CDR3 comprises 14 residues. This CDR3 reads CASTAGEGVNGYTF. The DNA of the CDR3 is TGTGCCAGTACTGCAGGGGAGGGCGTAAATGGCTACACCTTC.

The rearrangement joins TRBV7-6 to TRBJ2-5; 7 nucleotides match TRBD2. The CDR3 covers 17 residues. V lost 1 base, J lost 6 bases, and 14 bases stayed unmatched. Germline CDR1 is SGHVS and CDR2 is FNYEAQ. The CDR3 protein is CASSLGLSEGGSKTQYF. DNA for the CDR3: TGTGCCAGCAGCTTAGGGTTAAGCGAGGGAGGGTCGAAGACCCAGTACTTC. Based on the CDR3 plus reference TRBV7-6 and TRBJ2-5, the full variable domain is GAGVSQSPRYKVTKRGQDVALRCDPISGHVSLYWYRQALGQGPEFLTYFNYEAQQDKSGLPNDRFSAERPEGSISTLTIQRTEQRDSAMYRCASSLGLSEGGSKTQYFGPGTRLLVL.

This chain connects TRBV3-1 (or the pseudogene TRBV3-2) to TRBJ1-2, with D perhaps TRBD1 (5 bases). CDR3 length: 12 amino acids. V shed 1 base and J shed 8 bases, with 8 bases lying between them. The germline V gene has CDR1 LGHDT and CDR2 YNNKEL (reference sequence). CDR3 sequence (DNA): TGTGCCAGCAGCCAAGCGCAGGGCGGCTACACCTTC. Translating gives CASSQAQGGYTF.

This sequence joins TRBV18 and TRBJ1-5; D gene unclear. Germline V CDR1 and CDR2: KGHSH, LQKENI. Trimming pared 1 base from V and 9 bases from J, leaving 10 bases between. CDR3 length: 13 residues. The CDR3 reads CASSPLGDGPQHF. The CDR3 region has the DNA TGTGCCAGCTCACCACTCGGGGATGGGCCCCAGCATTTT.

This clone was seen a single time. The chain has TRBV5-1 and TRBJ2-3; D may be TRBD2 (7 bases). Per the germline V gene, CDR1 is SGHRS and CDR2 is YFSETQ. The CDR3 loop spans 15 amino acids. Trimming took off 1 base at V and 2 bases at J, with 11 bases between the two ends. CDR3 nucleotide sequence: TGCGCCAGCAGCTTGACGCGGGGGCCCACAGATACGCAGTATTTT. Translating it yields CASSLTRGPTDTQYF.

The chain couples TRBV9 to TRBJ2-5; 10 bases are shared with TRBD1. The V segment lost 4 bases and the J segment 4 bases; nucleotides outside the gene matches: 10. There are 16 residues in the CDR3. CDR1 SGDLS and CDR2 YYNGEE come from the germline V gene. The CDR3 loop reads CASSPGAGQGLETQYF. In DNA, the CDR3 is TGTGCCAGCAGCCCGGGGGCGGGACAGGGGTTAGAGACCCAGTACTTC.

The chain couples TRBV5-4 to TRBJ1-1; the D gene is possibly TRBD1 (6 bases). The CDR3 length is 15 residues. Trimming shortened V by 6 bases and J by 4 bases, and 19 bases separated the two germline ends. The germline V gene encodes CDR1 SGHNT and CDR2 YYREEE (reference sequence). CDR3 DNA sequence: TGTGCCAGCATTCGGAGACAGGCTGAGACCACTGAAGCTTTCTTT. Residues: CASIRRQAETTEAFF. Looking up the rest from reference TRBV5-4 and TRBJ1-1 gives the full variable domain: ETGVTQSPTHLIKTRGQQVTLRCSSQSGHNTVSWYQQALGQGPQFIFQYYREEENGRGNFPPRFSGLQFPNYSSELNVNALELDDSALYLCASIRRQAETTEAFFGQGTRLTVV.